This T cell receptor (beta chain) appears in the sequencing data of a study of beta chain features in type 1 diabetes. The entirety of the isolated RNA underwent reverse transcription, so expressed TCRB transcripts were sequenced. Using immunoSEQ multiplex PCR, the repertoire was profiled, and TCRdb retains in-frame clones only, with some absent. Seen here are about 320,000 clones, approximately 14% observed once, and the top ten hold 5.5% to 7.5%. Study findings and constraints: PCR might pick shorter templates more often, in the same way for patients and controls. Type 1 diabetes patients had moderately but significantly shorter TCRB CDR3s in all four CD4+ subsets. Across patients, naive, central memory and Treg TCRB repertoires exhibited apparently greater similarity than was observed across healthy donors. Fewer junction insertions and more nucleotide deletions appeared in type 1 diabetes patients.

In regard to this clone: Antigen unknown.

The sample comprised central memory CD4+ T cells from blood. The sequence derives from a man aged 25-45 years in good health.

CDR3 loop: CASSSASTFATQYF. The CDR3 DNA is TGTGCCAGCAGCTCGGCTAGCACCTTCGCTACGCAGTATTTT. The rearrangement joins TRBV11-3 to TRBJ2-3; D perhaps matches TRBD2 (5 bases). The CDR3 covers 14 residues. V was shortened by 4 bases and J by 8 bases, with 16 bases between the two germline ends. Germline V gene lookup returns CDR1 SGHNT and CDR2 YENEEA.